This T cell receptor (beta chain) was obtained from a study of CD8+ T cells in alopecia areata (dated by TCRdb to the late 2010s). In terms of the full investigation: Treated patients were enrolled in an open-label pilot trial of oral tofacitinib at 5 to 10 mg twice daily for moderate-to-severe alopecia areata. Amplification of TCRbeta CDR3 regions was done by immunoSEQ multiplex PCR using 35 Vbeta forward primers and 13 Jbeta reverse primers. Biopsies were taken from tofacitinib-treated patients at baseline and at 4 and 24 weeks of treatment, and a later scalp biopsy was taken in several of the tofacitinib-treated patients. In humans, TCRbeta sequencing was performed on scalp tissue and on sorted CD4+ and CD8+ peripheral blood T cells from healthy controls and from patients with patchy or totalis/universalis alopecia areata. Scalp clonality was compared among normal scalp (n=4), patchy alopecia areata scalp (n=8), and alopecia totalis/universalis scalp (n=8). The RNA source kit depended on sample type: the PAXgene miRNA kit for fixed scalp, the miRNeasy kit for PBMCs, and the RNeasy kit for mouse skin. High-throughput TCRbeta sequencing was used to examine T cell clonal expansion in alopecia areata in both the C3H/HeJ mouse model and human patients. For the treated patients, the SALT score, which quantifies what percentage of scalp surface area is affected, served as the measure of disease severity. Patients received tofacitinib for 6 to 18 months and were then followed off drug for 6 months to check for delayed response and recurrence.

The treatment or condition label of this sample denotes: oral pan-JAK inhibitor, 5-10 mg twice daily. Peripheral blood and lesional scalp punch biopsies were obtained from patients with alopecia areata. PBMCs were isolated by density centrifugation and stained for CD3, CD4 and CD8, and CD4+ and CD8+ T cells were sorted on a FACSAria. Reading from cysteine to phenylalanine, the CDR3 counts 15 amino acids. Only CDR3 DNA is held: 45 bases, read in frame from base 1. The germline V end is reduced by 1 base and the J end by 1 base; junction bases left unmatched: 3. The germline V gene gives CDR1 as SGHRS and CDR2 as YFSETQ. The protocol used for the library was the immunoSEQ multiplex PCR assay. RNA was extracted from all samples and reverse transcribed into cDNA, which served as template for TCR sequencing. First-strand cDNA was synthesized with SuperScript III using a 2:1 mix of oligo-dT and random hexamers. A synthetic immune receptor repertoire was used to measure amplification bias, and any remaining bias was corrected computationally. The original methods were these. Raw reads were preprocessed for error removal, and CDR3 was defined according to IMGT conventions as running from the conserved cysteine to phenylalanine. Clonality was computed by normalizing Shannon entropy by log2 of the number of productive unique TCRs and subtracting the result from 1. Whether each scalp clone was CD4 or CD8 was inferred by checking scalp TCRbeta sequences against the CD4 and CD8 repertoires from sorted blood. TCRdb obtained this table from immuneACCESS and retained in-frame rearrangements with V and J assigned. These tables miss some clones; where compared with another copy, unresolved V genes account for less than half of the shortfall, and the remainder is unexplained. V, J and clone size are those of that table, while D and trimming were read from the DNA. This sample gives approximately 180,000 clones in total; about 65% of them show up just once. The top ten constitute under 1.5% of the sample.

Of note for this clone: It has no known antigen specificity. There are no base qualities to consult, and no much larger clone falls within one base. This sample includes further DNA sequences coding for the same CDR3.

Broader findings and caveats from the paper: During tofacitinib treatment, many expanded lesional clones remained in scalp and blood, and this persistence may partly explain relapse after treatment is stopped. Compared with normal scalp, lesional scalp, particularly in alopecia totalis/universalis, had higher clonality and more expanded CD8+ clones, which suggests antigenic drive. TCR sequences shared between patients were less clear than in mice, possibly partly because of HLA diversity in the patient population. Tofacitinib significantly lowered scalp clonality and the number of expanded CD8+ clones among the top 100 scalp clones. The treated cohort was small, with a single nonresponder, so links between baseline CD8+ expansion and response need larger studies. Resident alphabeta T cells in normal human skin are also sequenced, complicating scalp TCR repertoire analysis, unlike mouse skin dominated by gammadelta T cells.

This receptor was obtained from a human donor with alopecia areata. Source: CD4+ T cells sorted from blood, taken around week 50, from a patient treated with tofacitinib. Here the chain combines TRBV5-1 and TRBJ2-3; a stretch of 7 junction bases matches TRBD2. The CDR3 in this case is CASSLRGLGTDTQYF. The DNA sequence is given as TGCGCCAGCAGCTTGCGAGGACTAGGCACAGATACGCAGTATTTT.